The clone carrying this TCR beta chain appeared many times. Antigen specificity is unknown. As part of library construction, unique molecular identifiers were attached to individual cDNA molecules. TCRdb processed the 5' RACE reads anew with MiXCR; each CDR3 protein has one entry. The table includes about 66,000 distinct CDR3 sequences, around 8.7% detected once. These data belong to a study of early T cells in non-severe SARS-CoV-2 infection. Across the study: Sequenced bulk RNA came from whole blood that was unsorted, and chains were unpaired.

Whole-study results and caveats: VDJdb-based matching was biased toward anti-spike CD8 responses and missed private and CD4 specificities.

The V and J ends lost 8 bases and 4 bases, in that order; junction bases with no gene match: 1. The V gene's germline CDR1 is KGHSH and CDR2 LQKENI. This CDR3 contains 13 residues. Input material: whole blood. This TCR came from an adult who was a healthcare worker with PCR-confirmed SARS-CoV-2 infection or an uninfected control (not recorded which). V usage is TRBV18 and J usage is TRBJ2-7; TRBD2 matches 14 bases. Here the CDR3 DNA reads TGTGCCAGCCGGACTAGCGGGAGGTACGAGCAGTACTTC. Protein product: CASRTSGRYEQYF.